This TCR beta chain was sequenced for a study of cytomegalovirus exposure and HLA in healthy donors. Sequencing was performed with immunoSEQ multiplex PCR; in TCRdb, only in-frame clones are kept and a portion is missing. The table lists under 150,000 clones, approximately 90% of them singletons. This CDR3 comprises 17 residues. From germline, CDR1 is SGHRS and CDR2 YFSETQ. Unmatched junction bases numbered 9, after V lost 0 bases and J lost 5 bases. A note on this clone: Its matching antigen is unknown.

Points from the study as a whole: Cytomegalovirus status, reportedly, was diagnosed with high specificity and sensitivity by the classifier. According to the study, 160 or so TCR beta chains were cytomegalovirus-associated.

The receptor comes from a man younger than 30 in good health and CMV-seronegative. The V call is TRBV5-1, the J call TRBJ2-1; TRBD2 agrees at 9 bases. Source material: PBMCs. Written as DNA, the CDR3 is TGCGCCAGCAGCTTGGCGGTCCTTGGCGGGGGGGACAATGAGCAGTTCTTC. Encoded protein: CASSLAVLGGGDNEQFF.